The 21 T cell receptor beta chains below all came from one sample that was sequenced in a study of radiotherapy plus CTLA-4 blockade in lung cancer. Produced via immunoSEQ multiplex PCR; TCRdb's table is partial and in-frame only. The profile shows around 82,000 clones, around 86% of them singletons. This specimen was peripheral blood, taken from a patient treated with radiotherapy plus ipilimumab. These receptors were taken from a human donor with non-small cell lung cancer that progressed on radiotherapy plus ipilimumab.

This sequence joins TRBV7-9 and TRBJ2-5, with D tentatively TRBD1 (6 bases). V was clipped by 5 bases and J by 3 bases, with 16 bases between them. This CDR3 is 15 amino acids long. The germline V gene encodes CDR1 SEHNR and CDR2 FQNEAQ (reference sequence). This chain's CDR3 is CASSPGAGAKETQYF. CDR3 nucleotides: TGTGCCAGCAGCCCTGGGGCAGGGGCCAAAGAGACCCAGTACTTC.

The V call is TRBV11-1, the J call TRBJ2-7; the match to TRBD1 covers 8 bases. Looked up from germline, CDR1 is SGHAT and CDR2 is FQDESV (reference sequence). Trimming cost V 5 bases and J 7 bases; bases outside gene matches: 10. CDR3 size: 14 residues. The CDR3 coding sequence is TGTGCCAGCAGCCTCGGACAGGGCCCGGGGGAGCAGTACTTC. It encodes CASSLGQGPGEQYF.

The CDR3 nucleotides are TGTGCCAGCTCACCTTATAGCAATCAGCCCCAGCATTTT. This gives the protein CASSPYSNQPQHF. The rearrangement joins TRBV18 to TRBJ1-5; D not resolved. The CDR3 sequence is 13 residues long. Germline V gives CDR1 KGHSH, CDR2 LQKENI. V lost 3 bases, J lost 0 bases, and 3 bases lay in between.

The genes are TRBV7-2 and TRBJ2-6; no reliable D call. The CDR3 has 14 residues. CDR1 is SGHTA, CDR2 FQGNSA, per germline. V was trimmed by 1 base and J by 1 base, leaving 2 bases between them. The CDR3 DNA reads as TGTGCCAGCAGCTTAGGGTCTGGGGCCAACGTCCTGACTTTC. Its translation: CASSLGSGANVLTF.

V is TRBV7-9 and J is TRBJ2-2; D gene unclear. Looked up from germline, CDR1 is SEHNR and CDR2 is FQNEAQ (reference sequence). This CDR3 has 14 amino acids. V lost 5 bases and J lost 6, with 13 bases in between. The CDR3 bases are TGTGCCAGCAGCCTCCTCGGAGTCGCCGGGGAGCTGTTTTTT. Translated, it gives CASSLLGVAGELFF.

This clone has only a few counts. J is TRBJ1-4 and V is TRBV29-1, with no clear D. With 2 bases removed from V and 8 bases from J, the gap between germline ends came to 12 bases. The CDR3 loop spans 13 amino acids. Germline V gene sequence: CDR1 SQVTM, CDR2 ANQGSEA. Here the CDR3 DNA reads TGCAGCGTTGAAAGGAGTGCGGGGGAAAAACTGTTTTTT. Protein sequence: CSVERSAGEKLFF.

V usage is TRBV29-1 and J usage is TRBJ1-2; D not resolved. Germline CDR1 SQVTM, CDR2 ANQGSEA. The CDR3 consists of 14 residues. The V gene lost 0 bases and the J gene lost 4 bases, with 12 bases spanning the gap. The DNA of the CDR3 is TGCAGCGTTGAAGATCTTGGCAGGAGCTATGGCTACACCTTC. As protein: CSVEDLGRSYGYTF.

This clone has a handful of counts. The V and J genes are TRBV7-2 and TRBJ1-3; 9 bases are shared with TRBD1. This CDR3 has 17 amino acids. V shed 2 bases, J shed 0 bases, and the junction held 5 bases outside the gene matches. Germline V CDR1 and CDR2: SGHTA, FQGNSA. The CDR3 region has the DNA TGTGCCAGCAGCTTACGGGGACAGGGCTTCTCTGGAAACACCATATATTTT. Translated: CASSLRGQGFSGNTIYF.

In nucleotides, the CDR3 is TGTGCCAGCAGGACAGGGGATGTCTATGGCTACACCTTC. This codes for CASRTGDVYGYTF. V and J are TRBV28 and TRBJ1-2; 8 positions agree with TRBD1. Germline CDR1 is MDHEN and CDR2 is SYDVKM. The CDR3 totals 13 residues. V lost 6 bases, J lost 4 bases, and 4 bases stayed unmatched.

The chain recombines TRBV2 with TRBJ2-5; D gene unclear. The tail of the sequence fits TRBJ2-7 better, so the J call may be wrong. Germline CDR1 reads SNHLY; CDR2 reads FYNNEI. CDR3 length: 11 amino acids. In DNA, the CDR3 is TGTGCCAGCAGGGTCGGGTACGAGCAGTACTTC. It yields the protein CASRVGYEQYF.

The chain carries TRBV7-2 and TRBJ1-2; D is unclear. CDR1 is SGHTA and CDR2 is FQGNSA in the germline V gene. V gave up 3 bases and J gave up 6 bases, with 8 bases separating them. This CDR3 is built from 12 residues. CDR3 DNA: TGTGCCAGCAGCTTCGGCCAGAATGGCTACACCTTC. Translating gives CASSFGQNGYTF.

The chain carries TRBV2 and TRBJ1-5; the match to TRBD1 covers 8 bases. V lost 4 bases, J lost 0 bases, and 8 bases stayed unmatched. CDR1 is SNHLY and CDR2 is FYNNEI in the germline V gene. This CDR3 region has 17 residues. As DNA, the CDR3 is TGTGCCAGCAGTGTGGACAGGGAATGGTTTAGCAATCAGCCCCAGCATTTT. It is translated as CASSVDREWFSNQPQHF.

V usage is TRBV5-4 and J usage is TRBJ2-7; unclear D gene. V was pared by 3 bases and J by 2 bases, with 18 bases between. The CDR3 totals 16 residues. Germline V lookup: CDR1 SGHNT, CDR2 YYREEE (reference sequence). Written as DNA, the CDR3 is TGTGCCAGCAGCTCACCCCAGGACGGGCCCCCCTACGAGCAGTACTTC. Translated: CASSSPQDGPPYEQYF.

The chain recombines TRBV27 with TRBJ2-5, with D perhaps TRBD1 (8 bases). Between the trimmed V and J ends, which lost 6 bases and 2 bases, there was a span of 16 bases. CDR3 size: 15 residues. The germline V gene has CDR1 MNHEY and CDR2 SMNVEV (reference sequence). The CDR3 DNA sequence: TGTGCCAGCAGCCCGAACAGGGGGGGGCAAGAGACCCAGTACTTC. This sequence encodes CASSPNRGGQETQYF.

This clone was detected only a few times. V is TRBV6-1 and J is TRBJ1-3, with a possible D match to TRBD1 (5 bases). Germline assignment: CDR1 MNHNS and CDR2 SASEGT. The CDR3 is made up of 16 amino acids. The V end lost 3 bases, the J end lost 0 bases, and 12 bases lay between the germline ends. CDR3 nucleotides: TGTGCCAGCAGTGACGCGACCGGGGGCTCTGGAAACACCATATATTTT. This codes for CASSDATGGSGNTIYF.

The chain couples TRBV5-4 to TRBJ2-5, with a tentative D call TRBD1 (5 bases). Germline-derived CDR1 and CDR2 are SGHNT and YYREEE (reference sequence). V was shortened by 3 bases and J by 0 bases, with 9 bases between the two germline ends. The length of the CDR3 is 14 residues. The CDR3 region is CASSSRQYQETQYF. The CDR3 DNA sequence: TGTGCCAGCAGCTCGAGACAGTACCAAGAGACCCAGTACTTC.

DNA of the CDR3: TGTGCCAGCAGTCCCGGGACAGCGAACACCGGGGAGCTGTTTTTT. This translates into CASSPGTANTGELFF. The V and J genes are TRBV6-5 and TRBJ2-2; 7 nucleotides match TRBD1. After removal of 5 bases from V and 0 bases from J, the junction contained 3 bases not matched to a gene. The germline V gene encodes CDR1 MNHEY and CDR2 SVGAGI. This CDR3 has 15 amino acids.

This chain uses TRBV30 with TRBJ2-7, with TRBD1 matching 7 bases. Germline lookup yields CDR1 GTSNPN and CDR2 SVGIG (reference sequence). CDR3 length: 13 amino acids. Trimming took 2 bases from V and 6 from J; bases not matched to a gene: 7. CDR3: CAWSPRDSFEQYF. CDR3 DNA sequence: TGTGCCTGGAGTCCCCGGGACAGCTTCGAGCAGTACTTC.

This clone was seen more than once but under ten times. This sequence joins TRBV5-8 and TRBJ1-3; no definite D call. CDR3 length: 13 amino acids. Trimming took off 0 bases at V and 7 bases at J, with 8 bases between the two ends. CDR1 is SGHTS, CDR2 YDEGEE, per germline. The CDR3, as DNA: TGTGCCAGCAGCTTGGTGGAATCCAACACCATATATTTT. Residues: CASSLVESNTIYF.

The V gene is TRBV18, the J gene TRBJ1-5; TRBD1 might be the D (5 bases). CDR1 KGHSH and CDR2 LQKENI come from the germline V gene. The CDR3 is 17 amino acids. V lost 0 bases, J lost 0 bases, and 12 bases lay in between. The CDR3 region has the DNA TGTGCCAGCTCACCACCGAGTTCGGGGACTAGCAATCAGCCCCAGCATTTT. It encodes CASSPPSSGTSNQPQHF.

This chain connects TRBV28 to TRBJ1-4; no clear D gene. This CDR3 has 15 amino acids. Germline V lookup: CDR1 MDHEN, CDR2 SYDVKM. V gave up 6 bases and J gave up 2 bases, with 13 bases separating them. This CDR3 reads CASRTTAGTNEKLFF. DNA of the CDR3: TGTGCCAGCAGAACCACAGCTGGGACTAATGAAAAACTGTTTTTT.